The 6 T cell receptor delta chains presented below share a single source sample, sequenced in a study of Vδ1+ human thymocytes. Sequences come from RNA converted to cDNA by reverse transcription. CDR3 amplicons came from multiplex PCR with pooled V-gene forward and constant-region reverse primers. TCRdb redid clone calling on the multiplex PCR reads using CATT. The sample comprises tens of thousands of delta-chain clones, roughly 29% of which are singletons, and 1.5% to 2% rests with the top ten. Study findings and constraints: Highly polyclonal TRG and TRD repertoires with Gaussian CDR3 length distributions appeared in thymus.

These TCRs' antigens remain unknown. The sample consisted of Vdelta1+ gamma-delta thymocytes from the thymus. Specified subset: FACS-sorted CD3+ TCRalphabeta- TCRVdelta1+ TCRVdelta2- thymocytes. The receptor set was obtained from a boy less than two years old who had congenital heart surgery.

On this clone: Other DNA sequences in this sample translate to the same CDR3. This chain links TRDV1 with TRDJ1; 8 bases match TRDD3. Germline-derived CDR1 and CDR2 are TSWWSYY and QGS. The length of the CDR3 is 19 residues. After removal of 2 bases from V and 3 bases from J, the junction contained 17 bases not matched to a gene. For the CDR3, the DNA is TGTGCTCTTGGGGAATCATCATCCCCCTACTGGGGGTTTTCCGATAAACTCATCTTT. This gives the protein CALGESSSPYWGFSDKLIF.

There are a few counts of this clone. The V gene is TRDV1, the J gene TRDJ1; 9 bases agree with TRDD3. CDR3 length equals 20 residues. The trim removed 2 bases at V and 0 bases at J, leaving 16 bases unmatched. Germline V CDR1 and CDR2: TSWWSYY, QGS. CDR3 in amino acids: CALGEILISVLGEYTDKLIF. The CDR3 region has the DNA TGTGCTCTTGGGGAAATCCTCATTTCGGTACTGGGGGAGTACACCGATAAACTCATCTTT.

The chain recombines TRDV1 with TRDJ1, with 7 bases identical to TRDD3. J lost 11 bases, V lost 7 bases, and 34 bases had no gene match. The CDR3 covers 20 residues. Per the germline V gene, CDR1 is TSWWSYY and CDR2 is QGS. The CDR3 sequence: CALVPGVPGVRAYWGPELIF. DNA of the CDR3: TGTGCTCTTGTACCCGGGGTCCCGGGGGTTCGGGCGTACTGGGGTCCGGAGCTCATCTTT.

As concerns this clone: A much larger clone lies one base from this, so it may be a read error. The sample holds other DNA sequences that translate to the same CDR3. The J gene is TRDJ1, the V gene TRDV1, with 10 bases fitting TRDD3. J gave up 0 bases and V 1 base, and 5 bases lay outside the gene matches. Germline lookup yields CDR1 TSWWSYY and CDR2 QGS. The CDR3 consists of 17 residues. CDR3 region: CALGEHTGGFHTDKLIF. The CDR3 region has the DNA TGTGCTCTTGGGGAACACACTGGGGGATTCCACACCGATAAACTCATCTTT.

The sample holds a few counts of this clone. With a much larger clone just one base away, this may be a read error. The genes are TRDV2 and TRDJ1, with D possibly matching TRDD1 (5 bases). Trimming took off 9 bases at V and 7 bases at J, with 20 bases between the two ends. This CDR3 has 13 amino acids. Germline loops: CDR1 GEAIGNYY, CDR2 EKD. CDR3 protein: CALEMASNLKLIF. The CDR3 DNA follows: TGTGCCCTTGAAATGGCCTCCAATCTTAAACTCATCTTT.

This clone was seen only once. A much larger clonotype is one base distant, so this may be a read error. At the DNA level, this CDR3 is encoded by other sequences in the same sample as well. The rearrangement joins TRDV1 to TRDJ1, with 9 bases identical to TRDD3. The ends lost 4 bases at V and 0 bases at J; junction bases unmatched: 9. The CDR3 contains 17 residues. Germline assignment: CDR1 TSWWSYY and CDR2 QGS. Written as DNA, the CDR3 is TGTGCTCTTGGGGTATCCGTACTGGGGGAAAACACCGATAAACTCATCTTT. Translated: CALGVSVLGENTDKLIF.